Below, 5 T cell receptor beta chains from the same sample are listed, as sequenced in a study of blood T cell repertoires in COVID-19 (dated by TCRdb to between 2020 and 2021). The method behind the library was the immunoSEQ multiplex PCR assay. TCRdb provides this immuneACCESS table in a form limited to in-frame rearrangements. Some clones are lacking; in checked studies, under half of them reflect an unresolved V gene, and why the rest are absent is not known. The sample has 140,000 to 150,000 clones on record, over 70% of them singletons. Approximately 10% of the sample rests with the top ten. Material: PBMCs or T cells enriched from blood (not recorded which). The receptor source for this set is a man in his sixties who had recovered from COVID-19.

The rearrangement uses TRBV9 and TRBJ2-1, with 9 bases fitting TRBD2. V lost 3 bases, J lost 1 base, and 8 bases stayed unmatched. The germline gives CDR1 SGDLS, CDR2 YYNGEE. CDR3 length: 17 residues. The CDR3 nucleotides are TGTGCCAGCAGCGCCGGACTAGCGACCCGTTCCTACAATGAGCAGTTCTTC. Translated: CASSAGLATRSYNEQFF.

The chain couples TRBV5-5 to TRBJ2-7; 12 bases fit TRBD2. V lost 1 base and J lost 7; bases outside the gene matches: 6. Germline V gene data show CDR1 as SGHKS and CDR2 as YYEKEE (reference sequence). This CDR3 is 15 amino acids long. The CDR3 here is CASSLFLAGGQEQYF. The CDR3 coding sequence is TGTGCCAGCAGCTTGTTTCTAGCGGGAGGGCAGGAGCAGTACTTC. Full variable domain (missing parts from reference TRBV5-5 and TRBJ2-7): DAGVTQSPTHLIKTRGQQVTLRCSPISGHKSVSWYQQVLGQGPQFIFQYYEKEERGRGNFPDRFSARQFPNYSSELNVNALLLGDSALYLCASSLFLAGGQEQYFGPGTRLTVT.

The rearrangement joins TRBV5-1 to TRBJ2-7; 9 bases line up with TRBD1. Losses at the gene ends were 4 bases for V and 5 bases for J; bases not matched to a gene: 7. Looked up from germline, CDR1 is SGHRS and CDR2 is YFSETQ. This CDR3 is 14 amino acids long. The CDR3 DNA sequence: TGCGCCAGCAGCCAGGGGACAGGGTCCCACGAGCAGTACTTC. Translating gives CASSQGTGSHEQYF.

This clone was counted between two and nine times. The chain uses TRBV29-1 and TRBJ2-3; 10 positions agree with TRBD2. The CDR3 extends over 12 amino acids. Germline V gene lookup returns CDR1 SQVTM and CDR2 ANQGSEA. The CDR3 here is CVGTSGTDTQYF. DNA of the CDR3: TGCGTCGGGACTAGCGGCACAGATACGCAGTATTTT.

This clone was seen only once. The chain joins TRBV6-5 to TRBJ2-2, with 11 nucleotides matching TRBD2. CDR3 length: 15 amino acids. The junction had 7 bases not matched to a gene; V was cut back by 6 bases and J by 7 bases. Germline V CDR1 and CDR2: MNHEY, SVGAGI. The CDR3 protein is CASSQTSGVIGELFF. The CDR3 nucleotides are TGTGCCAGCAGCCAGACTAGCGGGGTGATCGGGGAGCTGTTTTTT.